The 19 T cell receptor beta chains below all came from one sample that was sequenced in a study of cytomegalovirus exposure and HLA in healthy donors. PCR primers comprised 60 Vbeta and 13 Jbeta primers. Assay used: immunoSEQ multiplex PCR; TCRdb lists only in-frame clones, some missing. The table lists 90,000 to 150,000 clones, around 72% of them singletons. The sequenced sample consisted of PBMCs. Receptor source: a middle-aged woman in good health and CMV-seropositive.

This clone showed up just once. The rearrangement links TRBV2 to TRBJ1-5; D is perhaps TRBD1 (6 bases). Trimming cost V 5 bases and J 3 bases, with 14 bases left between them. CDR1 is SNHLY, CDR2 FYNNEI, per germline. The CDR3 extends over 15 amino acids. CDR3 bases: TGTGCCAGCAGTCCGAACAGGGCTACCAATCAGCCCCAGCATTTT. Protein: CASSPNRATNQPQHF.

The chain uses TRBV5-1 and TRBJ1-2; TRBD1 aligns across 8 bases. The CDR3 consists of 16 residues. Germline CDR1 reads SGHRS; CDR2 reads YFSETQ. Trimming cost V 4 bases and J 6 bases; bases outside gene matches: 14. The CDR3, as DNA: TGCGCCAGCAGCGATTCTCCCTCGACAGGGGTTGATGGCTACACCTTC. Protein: CASSDSPSTGVDGYTF.

This sequence joins TRBV7-2 and TRBJ1-3; D perhaps matches TRBD1 (6 bases). Deletions cut 5 bases from V and 4 bases from J, with 9 bases between. This CDR3 has 13 amino acids. Per the germline V gene, CDR1 is SGHTA and CDR2 is FQGNSA. The CDR3: CASSRTVGNTIYF. CDR3 nucleotides: TGTGCCAGCAGCAGGACAGTCGGAAACACCATATATTTT. The entire variable domain, with the rest obtained from reference TRBV7-2 and TRBJ1-3, is as follows: GAGVSQSPSNKVTEKGKDVELRCDPISGHTALYWYRQSLGQGLEFLIYFQGNSAPDKSGLPSDRFSAERTGGSVSTLTIQRTQQEDSAVYLCASSRTVGNTIYFGEGSWLTVV.

CDR3 nucleotides: TGTGCCAGCAGTTACCAGCGGGGGGGCTACGAGCAGTACTTC. This gives the protein CASSYQRGGYEQYF. This chain links TRBV6-5 with TRBJ2-7; 10 nucleotides match TRBD2. The CDR3 is 14 amino acids. In germline, CDR1 is MNHEY, CDR2 SVGAGI. The V segment lost 2 bases and the J segment 3 bases; nucleotides outside the gene matches: 1.

The chain joins TRBV5-6 to TRBJ1-1; no firm D call. The CDR3 is 13 amino acids. In germline, CDR1 is SGHDT, CDR2 YYEEEE. The V end was cut by 4 bases, the J end by 1 base, with 8 bases between. The CDR3 DNA reads as TGTGCCAGCAGCCCTTTACAGAACACTGAAGCTTTCTTT. Translated, it gives CASSPLQNTEAFF.

This clone was counted only a few times. The chain is built from TRBV5-1 and TRBJ1-1; 9 bases agree with TRBD1. The CDR3 spans 14 residues. Per the germline V gene, CDR1 is SGHRS and CDR2 is YFSETQ. The J segment lost 7 bases and the V segment lost 5 bases, leaving 9 bases of the junction unmatched. The chain's CDR3 is CASSRGDREDEAFF. CDR3 nucleotides: TGCGCCAGCAGTAGAGGGGACAGGGAGGATGAAGCTTTCTTT.

The chain recombines TRBV14 with TRBJ2-3, with 8 bases aligning to TRBD1. Trimming took 4 bases from V and 1 from J; bases not matched to a gene: 7. Germline values: CDR1 SGHDN, CDR2 FVKESK. The CDR3 length is 16 residues. Written as DNA, the CDR3 is TGTGCCAGCAGCCTAGACAGGGGCGCCCGCACAGATACGCAGTATTTT. This encodes CASSLDRGARTDTQYF. The full variable domain, completed using reference TRBV14 and TRBJ2-3, is EAGVTQFPSHSVIEKGQTVTLRCDPISGHDNLYWYRRVMGKEIKFLLHFVKESKQDESGMPNNRFLAERTGGTYSTLKVQPAELEDSGVYFCASSLDRGARTDTQYFGPGTRLTVL.

CDR3 nucleotides: TGTGCCAGCAGACTTAACGGGGACTCGGGGGCTGAAGCTTTCTTT. It translates to CASRLNGDSGAEAFF. This rearrangement joins TRBV6-4 to TRBJ1-1; perhaps TRBD1 as D (5 bases). The CDR3 loop spans 15 amino acids. The V end lost 6 bases, the J end lost 6 bases, and 20 bases lay between the germline ends. Germline V gene lookup returns CDR1 MRHNA and CDR2 SNTAGT.

The chain carries TRBV5-1 and TRBJ1-1, with D unclear. Trimming shortened V by 2 bases and J by 0 bases, and 11 bases separated the two germline ends. The CDR3 spans 15 residues. Germline assignment: CDR1 SGHRS and CDR2 YFSETQ. The chain's CDR3 is CASSFPSGMNTEAFF. DNA for the CDR3: TGCGCCAGCAGCTTTCCGTCGGGTATGAACACTGAAGCTTTCTTT.

This clone was counted between two and nine times. The genes are TRBV7-2 and TRBJ2-5; 13 bases are shared with TRBD2. The length of the CDR3 is 16 residues. Germline loops: CDR1 SGHTA, CDR2 FQGNSA. J lost 3 bases, V lost 5 bases, and 6 bases had no gene match. CDR3 protein: CASSPLGLAGEETQYF. The CDR3 DNA sequence: TGTGCCAGCAGCCCCCTCGGACTAGCGGGAGAAGAGACCCAGTACTTC.

The chain recombines TRBV7-9 with TRBJ2-5; 13 bases agree with TRBD2. Germline assignment: CDR1 SEHNR and CDR2 FQNEAQ (reference sequence). J gave up 5 bases and V 4 bases, and 1 base lay outside the gene matches. CDR3 size: 14 residues. CDR3 sequence (DNA): TGTGCCAGCAGCTCGGGACTAGCGGGGGAGACCCAGTACTTC. Its protein is CASSSGLAGETQYF. The complete variable domain, with remaining parts taken from reference TRBV7-9 and TRBJ2-5, reads DTGVSQNPRHKITKRGQNVTFRCDPISEHNRLYWYRQTLGQGPEFLTYFQNEAQLEKSRLLSDRFSAERPKGSFSTLEIQRTEQGDSAMYLCASSSGLAGETQYFGPGTRLLVL.

This clone has a handful of counts. The chain's CDR3 is CASRVEENTEAFF. CDR3 DNA: TGTGCCAGCAGGGTGGAGGAAAACACTGAAGCTTTCTTT. The chain employs TRBV2 and TRBJ1-1; no clear D gene. The CDR3 consists of 13 residues. V was shortened by 6 bases and J by 2 bases, with 10 bases between the two germline ends. The germline CDR1 and CDR2 sequences are SNHLY and FYNNEI. Together with reference TRBV2 and TRBJ1-1, the CDR3 gives the full variable domain: EPEVTQTPSHQVTQMGQEVILRCVPISNHLYFYWYRQILGQKVEFLVSFYNNEISEKSEIFDDQFSVERPDGSNFTLKIRSTKLEDSAMYFCASRVEENTEAFFGQGTRLTVV.

The genes are TRBV5-1 and TRBJ2-1, with 10 bases fitting TRBD1. Germline V gene data show CDR1 as SGHRS and CDR2 as YFSETQ. The CDR3 sequence is 16 residues long. V shed 0 bases and J 3 bases; nucleotides not matched to a gene: 3. CDR3 in amino acids: CASSLEGTGVYNEQFF. As DNA, the CDR3 is TGCGCCAGCAGCTTGGAAGGGACAGGGGTCTACAATGAGCAGTTCTTC.

The genes are TRBV5-1 and TRBJ2-5, with D unresolved. The CDR3 is made up of 15 amino acids. The V end was cut by 0 bases, the J end by 1 base, with 10 bases between. Germline CDR1 and CDR2: SGHRS and YFSETQ. As DNA, the CDR3 is TGCGCCAGCAGCTTGGCCGCGCCCATCCAAGAGACCCAGTACTTC. It translates to CASSLAAPIQETQYF.

This clone was counted only a few times. J is TRBJ2-7 and V is TRBV25-1; tentative D call: TRBD1 (6 bases). With 4 bases removed from V and 6 bases from J, the gap between germline ends came to 16 bases. This CDR3 contains 14 residues. Germline CDR1 and CDR2: MGHDK and SYGVNS. CDR3 region: CASSAAVRGSEQYF. CDR3 DNA: TGTGCCAGCAGTGCAGCGGTCAGGGGTAGCGAGCAGTACTTC.

The chain uses TRBV9 and TRBJ2-7; tentative D call: TRBD1 (7 bases). Trimming shortened V by 3 bases and J by 2 bases, and 15 bases separated the two germline ends. There are 15 residues in the CDR3. Germline V gene sequence: CDR1 SGDLS, CDR2 YYNGEE. The CDR3 DNA reads as TGTGCCAGCAGCGCCCAGGGGGGAAAGGCCTACGAGCAGTACTTC. This codes for CASSAQGGKAYEQYF.

The genes are TRBV18 and TRBJ2-7; 8 bases match TRBD1. V was clipped by 6 bases and J by 4 bases; unmatched bases: 11. Germline V gives CDR1 KGHSH, CDR2 LQKENI. CDR3 size: 15 residues. The CDR3 DNA reads as TGTGCCAGCTCCCCCAAGGGCAGGGGGCCATACGAGCAGTACTTC. This translates into CASSPKGRGPYEQYF.

This clone was recorded a few times. The chain couples TRBV19 to TRBJ1-1; D is unresolved. This CDR3 is 15 amino acids long. Trimming left V 2 bases short and J 0 bases short, with 10 bases between. Germline V lookup: CDR1 LNHDA, CDR2 SQIVND (reference sequence). CDR3 sequence reads: CASSISYRLNTEAFF. The CDR3 DNA sequence: TGTGCCAGTAGTATATCTTACAGACTGAACACTGAAGCTTTCTTT.

The chain combines TRBV2 with TRBJ2-3; D gene ambiguous. The length of the CDR3 is 13 residues. The V and J ends lost 7 bases and 6 bases respectively, with 14 bases between them. Germline CDR1 reads SNHLY; CDR2 reads FYNNEI. CDR3 DNA sequence: TGTGCCAGCACTGGGCTTCCCTCGGATACGCAGTATTTT. Translation gives CASTGLPSDTQYF.